The present TCR beta chain was sequenced within a study of blood T cells in healthy people across ages. Broader study findings: PBMC samples, being unsorted, prevented any conclusive comparison of naive and antigen-experienced cells. CMV status of donors was unknown, possibly confounding expanded clonotype changes. Underestimates were what the diversity estimates from one million T cells were considered to be.

Next came a second PCR, run for about 7 to 12 cycles, which used a sample-barcoded 5' primer along with a J-beta primer mix. TCRdb itself ran the 5' RACE reads through MiXCR, one entry per CDR3 protein. The sample records 850,000 to 1,300,000 distinct CDR3 sequences, 40% to 50% being singletons. Regarding this clonotype: Its antigen is unknown.

Donors ranged from roughly 6 to 90 years old and were healthy Caucasians in Russia. The V gene's germline CDR1 is SSHAT and CDR2 FNYEAQ (reference sequence). With 6 bases clipped from V and 2 bases from J, the junction kept 10 bases outside the gene matches. This CDR3 comprises 16 residues. V and J are TRBV7-7 and TRBJ2-3; 8 positions agree with TRBD2. The TCR originated in a woman in her sixties in good health. The material sequenced was blood. For the CDR3, the DNA is TGTGCCAGCAGTCCCGAGCTAGCGGGTTCCACAGATACGCAGTATTTT. This translates into CASSPELAGSTDTQYF.